The entry below gives a single T cell receptor (beta chain) sequence along with its context. Its specificity is unknown. Patients showing uncontrolled infection, other autoimmune disease, pregnancy or lactation were ineligible. Diagnosis relied on clinical symptoms, serum thyroxine and TRAb, thyroid ultrasound and orbital computed tomography. The CDR3 runs 15 residues. Germline CDR1 SGHTA, CDR2 FQGTGA. Trimming at V came to 8 bases and at J to 7 bases, leaving 11 bases not matched to a gene. The sample belongs to a study of T cells in Graves' hyperthyroidism and ophthalmopathy. General study points: Onset of ophthalmopathy came a median approximately 6.9 months after the model predicted it.

Amplification yielded TCR beta CDR3 regions, with RNA transcripts as the source. The study used the HTBI primer set for a first-round RT-PCR of the TCR CDR3. TCRdb re-derived calls from the multiplex PCR reads in MiXCR, one entry per CDR3 protein. This sample has under 400,000 distinct CDR3 sequences; approximately 13% occur once, and the top ten carry 9.5% to 11%. Sequences were obtained from blood. The receptor comes from a woman aged 60 to 75 with Graves' hyperthyroidism. The genes are TRBV7-3 and TRBJ2-2; 9 bases align to TRBD2. DNA for the CDR3: TGTGCCAGCGGCCCTCTAGCGGGATTGGTCGGGGAGCTGTTTTTT. Translating it yields CASGPLAGLVGELFF.